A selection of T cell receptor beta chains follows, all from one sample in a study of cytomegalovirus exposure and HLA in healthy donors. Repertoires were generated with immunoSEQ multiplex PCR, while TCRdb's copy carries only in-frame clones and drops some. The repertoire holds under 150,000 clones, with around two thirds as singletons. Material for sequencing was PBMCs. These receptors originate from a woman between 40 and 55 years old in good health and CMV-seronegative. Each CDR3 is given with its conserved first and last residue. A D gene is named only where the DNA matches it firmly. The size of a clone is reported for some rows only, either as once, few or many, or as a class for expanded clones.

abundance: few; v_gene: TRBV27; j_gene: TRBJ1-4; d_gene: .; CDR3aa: CASSLSPDIGNEKLFF; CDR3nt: TGTGCCAGCAGTTTATCTCCGGACATCGGTAATGAAAAACTGTTTTTT
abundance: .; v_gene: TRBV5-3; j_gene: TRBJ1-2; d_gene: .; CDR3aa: CARSLPQDGSNYGYTF; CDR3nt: TGTGCCAGAAGCTTGCCCCAGGATGGGAGTAACTATGGCTACACCTTC
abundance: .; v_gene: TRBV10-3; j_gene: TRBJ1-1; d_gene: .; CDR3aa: CAILNLDSGNTEAFF; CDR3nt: TGTGCCATCCTTAACCTCGATTCAGGGAACACTGAAGCTTTCTTT
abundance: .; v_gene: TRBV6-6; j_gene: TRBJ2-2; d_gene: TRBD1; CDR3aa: CASSSQGGGELFF; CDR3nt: TGTGCCAGCAGTTCACAGGGGGGCGGGGAGCTGTTTTTT
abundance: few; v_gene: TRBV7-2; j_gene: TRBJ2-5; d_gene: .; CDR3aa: CASSLGGTGVETQYF; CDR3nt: TGTGCCAGCAGCTTAGGGGGGACTGGGGTCGAGACCCAGTACTTC
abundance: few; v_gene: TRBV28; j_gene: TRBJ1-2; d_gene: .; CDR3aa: CASRIQGMSYGYTF; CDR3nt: TGTGCCAGCAGGATCCAGGGGATGAGCTATGGCTACACCTTC
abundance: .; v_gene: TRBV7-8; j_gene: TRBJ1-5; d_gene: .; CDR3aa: CASSLARGQRQPQHF; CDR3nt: TGTGCCAGCAGCTTGGCGCGGGGGCAGAGGCAGCCCCAGCATTTT
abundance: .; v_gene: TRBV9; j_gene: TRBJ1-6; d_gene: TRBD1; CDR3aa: CASSARTGAQPLHF; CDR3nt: TGTGCCAGCAGCGCTCGGACAGGAGCTCAACCCCTCCACTTT
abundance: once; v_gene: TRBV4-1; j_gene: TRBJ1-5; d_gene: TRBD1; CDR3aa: CASSQDQMTGAQPQHF; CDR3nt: TGCGCCAGCAGCCAAGATCAAATGACAGGGGCTCAGCCCCAGCATTTT
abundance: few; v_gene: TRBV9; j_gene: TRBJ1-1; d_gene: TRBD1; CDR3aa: CASSVRSGQGNTEAFF; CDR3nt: TGTGCCAGCAGCGTGAGATCGGGACAGGGGAACACTGAAGCTTTCTTT
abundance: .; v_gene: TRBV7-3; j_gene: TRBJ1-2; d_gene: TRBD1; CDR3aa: CASSPGQNPNYGYTF; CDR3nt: TGTGCCAGCAGCCCGGGACAGAACCCAAACTATGGCTACACCTTC
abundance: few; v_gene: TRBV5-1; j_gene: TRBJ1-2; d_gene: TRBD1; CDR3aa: CASSPFDRGGGYTF; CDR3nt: TGCGCCAGCAGCCCATTCGACAGGGGAGGAGGCTACACCTTC
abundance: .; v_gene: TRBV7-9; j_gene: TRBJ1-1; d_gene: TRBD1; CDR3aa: CASSSYRGSNTEAFF; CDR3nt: TGTGCCAGCAGCTCCTACAGGGGTTCGAACACTGAAGCTTTCTTT
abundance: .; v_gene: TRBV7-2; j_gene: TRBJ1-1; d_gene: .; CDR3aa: CASSFGSVNTEAFF; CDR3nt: TGTGCCAGCAGCTTCGGGTCTGTCAACACTGAAGCTTTCTTT
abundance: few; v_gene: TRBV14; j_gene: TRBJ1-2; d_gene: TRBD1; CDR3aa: CASSRAGQGASGYTF; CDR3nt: TGTGCCAGCAGCCGAGCGGGACAGGGGGCGTCCGGCTACACCTTC
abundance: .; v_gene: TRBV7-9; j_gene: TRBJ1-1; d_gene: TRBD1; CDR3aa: CASSRQKGQGALNTEAFF; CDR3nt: TGTGCCAGCAGCCGCCAAAAGGGACAGGGGGCGTTGAACACTGAAGCTTTCTTT
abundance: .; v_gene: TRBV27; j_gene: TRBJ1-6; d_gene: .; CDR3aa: CASRGAGSSPLHF; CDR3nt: TGTGCCAGCAGAGGGGCAGGCAGTTCACCCCTCCACTTT
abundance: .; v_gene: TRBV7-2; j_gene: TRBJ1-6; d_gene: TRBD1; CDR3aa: CASSLRTGGIYNSPLHF; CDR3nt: TGTGCCAGCAGCTTAAGGACAGGGGGCATCTATAATTCACCCCTCCACTTT
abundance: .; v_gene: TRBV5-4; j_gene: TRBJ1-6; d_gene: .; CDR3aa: CASRPGSSYNSPLHF; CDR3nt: TGTGCCAGCAGACCGGGGAGCTCCTATAATTCACCCCTCCACTTT
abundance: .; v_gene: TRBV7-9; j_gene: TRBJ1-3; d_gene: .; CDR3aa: CASSLAVGHSGNTIYF; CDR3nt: TGTGCCAGCAGCTTAGCGGTGGGCCACTCTGGAAACACCATATATTTT
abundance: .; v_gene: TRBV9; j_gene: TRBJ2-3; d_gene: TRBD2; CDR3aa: CASSVGTSGAPSTDTQYF; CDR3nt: TGTGCCAGCAGCGTGGGGACTAGCGGGGCCCCTAGCACAGATACGCAGTATTTT
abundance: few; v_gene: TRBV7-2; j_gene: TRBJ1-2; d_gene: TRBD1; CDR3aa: CASSFGQGEGGYTF; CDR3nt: TGTGCCAGCAGCTTCGGACAGGGCGAGGGTGGCTACACCTTC
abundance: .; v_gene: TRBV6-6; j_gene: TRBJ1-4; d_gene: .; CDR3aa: CASSGGRGLTNEKLFF; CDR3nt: TGTGCCAGCAGTGGCGGGAGGGGCTTGACTAATGAAAAACTGTTTTTT
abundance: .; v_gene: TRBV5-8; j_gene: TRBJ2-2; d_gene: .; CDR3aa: CASSLMTLNTGELFF; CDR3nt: TGTGCCAGCAGCTTGATGACTTTGAACACCGGGGAGCTGTTTTTT
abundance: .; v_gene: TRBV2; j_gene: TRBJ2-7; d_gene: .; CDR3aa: CASSYRDEGEQYF; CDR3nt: TGTGCCAGCAGTTACAGGGATGAGGGCGAGCAGTACTTC
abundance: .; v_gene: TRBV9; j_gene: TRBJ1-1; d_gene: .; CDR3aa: CASSVGGETEAFF; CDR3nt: TGTGCCAGCAGCGTAGGCGGGGAGACTGAAGCTTTCTTT
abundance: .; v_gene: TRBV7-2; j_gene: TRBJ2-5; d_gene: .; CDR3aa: CASTAGGGFQETQYF; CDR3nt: TGTGCCAGCACCGCGGGTGGGGGGTTCCAAGAGACCCAGTACTTC